This passage covers 15 T cell receptor beta chains from one sample sequenced in a study of human thymus T cells. TCRdb's copy holds only in-frame clones and misses some; the assay was immunoSEQ multiplex PCR. Among 75,000 to 90,000 clones, roughly 97% were seen once, and the ten largest hold roughly 0.03%. Resections were taken during corrective heart surgery, and the thymus tissue came from these. Sequences were obtained from thymus tissue. Every receptor here comes from a boy in the first two years of life with a congenital heart defect but otherwise immunologically healthy.

The genes are TRBV29-1 and TRBJ2-2, with TRBD1 identical over 8 bases. Germline lookup yields CDR1 SQVTM and CDR2 ANQGSEA. The CDR3 is 14 residues long. With 4 bases clipped from V and 1 base from J, the junction kept 2 bases outside the gene matches. CDR3 residues: CSVGTGQNTGELFF. CDR3 coding DNA: TGCAGCGTTGGGACAGGGCAGAACACCGGGGAGCTGTTTTTT.

The chain has TRBV18 and TRBJ2-1; no definite D call. In germline, CDR1 is KGHSH, CDR2 LQKENI. Deletions cut 0 bases from V and 7 bases from J, with 16 bases between. This CDR3 is 16 amino acids long. CDR3 sequence reads: CASSPPFLYYVNEQFF. In DNA form, the CDR3 reads TGTGCCAGCTCACCACCGTTCCTATACTATGTTAATGAGCAGTTCTTC.

In DNA form, the CDR3 reads TGTGCCAGCAGACAGGGGCTAAATTCACCCCTCCACTTT. It specifies CASRQGLNSPLHF. The chain joins TRBV9 to TRBJ1-6; the match to TRBD1 covers 7 bases. Germline V lookup: CDR1 SGDLS, CDR2 YYNGEE. The CDR3 has 13 residues. The junction had 3 bases not matched to a gene; V was cut back by 5 bases and J by 7 bases.

The DNA for the CDR3 is TGTGCCAGCTCACCACTAAGCTTCGATGAGCAGTTCTTC. Residues: CASSPLSFDEQFF. The chain has TRBV18 and TRBJ2-1; D unclear. The germline CDR1 and CDR2 sequences are KGHSH and LQKENI. The CDR3 is 13 residues long. The V end lost 1 base, the J end lost 8 bases, and 9 bases lay between the germline ends.

The chain recombines TRBV27 with TRBJ2-4; D not certain. CDR1 and CDR2 (germline): MNHEY, SMNVEV (reference sequence). The germline V and J ends were trimmed by 2 bases and 0 bases, with 17 bases remaining between them. CDR3 length: 18 residues. The CDR3 spells CASSLGPEQPLAKNIQYF. CDR3 coding DNA: TGTGCCAGCAGTTTAGGGCCCGAACAGCCTCTAGCCAAAAACATTCAGTACTTC.

The chain joins TRBV4-1 to TRBJ2-7; TRBD2 matches 12 bases. Unmatched junction bases numbered 5, after V lost 1 base and J lost 4 bases. This CDR3 comprises 16 residues. Germline-derived CDR1 and CDR2 are MGHRA and YSYEKL. CDR3 in amino acids: CASSQVWTSGEYEQYF. The DNA of the CDR3 is TGCGCCAGCAGCCAAGTTTGGACTAGCGGGGAATACGAGCAGTACTTC.

V and J are TRBV27 and TRBJ2-1; 10 bases agree with TRBD2. V trimming: 5 bases; J trimming: 9 bases; junction bases outside the gene matches: 16. The V gene's germline CDR1 is MNHEY and CDR2 SMNVEV (reference sequence). The CDR3 totals 17 residues. The CDR3: CASSPLSASGRACEQFF. Here the CDR3 DNA reads TGTGCCAGCAGTCCCCTCAGCGCCAGCGGGAGGGCCTGTGAGCAGTTCTTC.

This sequence joins TRBV5-6 and TRBJ2-7; D is possibly TRBD1 (5 bases). There are 16 residues in the CDR3. Germline V gene data show CDR1 as SGHDT and CDR2 as YYEEEE. Trimming left V 1 base short and J 2 bases short, with 16 bases between. The CDR3 sequence is CASSLWGRRDPYEQYF. The CDR3 DNA reads as TGTGCCAGCAGCTTGTGGGGCAGGAGAGACCCCTACGAGCAGTACTTC.

The V and J genes are TRBV5-1 and TRBJ2-7; possible D gene TRBD2, 6 bases. CDR1 is SGHRS, CDR2 YFSETQ, per germline. The CDR3 length is 22 residues. The V gene lost 1 base and the J gene lost 7 bases, with 39 bases spanning the gap. CDR3: CASSLRGTAAGVREFCSGEQYF. CDR3 bases: TGCGCCAGCAGCTTGCGAGGAACGGCCGCCGGCGTACGGGAGTTCTGTTCTGGAGAGCAGTACTTC.

This chain links TRBV5-1 with TRBJ1-4, with TRBD1 matching 9 bases. Germline V gene data show CDR1 as SGHRS and CDR2 as YFSETQ. CDR3 length: 18 residues. With 0 bases clipped from V and 1 base from J, the junction kept 7 bases outside the gene matches. CDR3 in amino acids: CASSLGGTGRKTNEKLFF. The DNA of the CDR3 is TGCGCCAGCAGCTTGGGTGGGACAGGGAGGAAAACTAATGAAAAACTGTTTTTT.

The rearrangement joins TRBV27 to TRBJ1-1, with 7 bases fitting TRBD1. This CDR3 region has 16 residues. The V gene's germline CDR1 is MNHEY and CDR2 SMNVEV (reference sequence). With V trimmed by 5 bases and J by 0 bases, 9 bases remained unmatched. CDR3 region: CASSPSGGRLNTEAFF. The CDR3 bases are TGTGCCAGCAGTCCCTCAGGGGGGAGGCTGAACACTGAAGCTTTCTTT.

The chain recombines TRBV5-4 with TRBJ2-7; D remains ambiguous. The germline V gene has CDR1 SGHNT and CDR2 YYREEE (reference sequence). This CDR3 is built from 15 residues. The V and J ends lost 2 bases and 2 bases respectively, with 14 bases between them. The chain's CDR3 is CASSFPGLGAYEQYF. The CDR3 DNA is TGTGCCAGCAGCTTTCCGGGTCTAGGAGCCTACGAGCAGTACTTC.

The chain recombines TRBV28 with TRBJ2-1; D gene unclear. CDR1 and CDR2 (germline): MDHEN, SYDVKM. The CDR3 sequence is 15 residues long. The germline V and J ends were trimmed by 7 bases and 4 bases, with 17 bases remaining between them. The CDR3 region has the DNA TGTGCCAGCATTAACGAGTCCGGGCATTACAATGAGCAGTTCTTC. This encodes CASINESGHYNEQFF.

This rearrangement joins TRBV6-1 to TRBJ1-2; 8 bases are shared with TRBD1. Trimming cost V 7 bases and J 4 bases; bases outside gene matches: 11. The CDR3 contains 15 residues. In germline, CDR1 is MNHNS, CDR2 SASEGT. The CDR3 is CASNFSGQDSYGYTF. In DNA form, the CDR3 reads TGTGCCAGCAATTTCTCGGGACAGGACTCCTATGGCTACACCTTC.

The V gene is TRBV4-1, the J gene TRBJ2-5, with TRBD2 matching over 8 bases. The V segment lost 2 bases and the J segment 0 bases; nucleotides outside the gene matches: 11. The CDR3 totals 18 residues. Germline lookup yields CDR1 MGHRA and CDR2 YSYEKL. Written as DNA, the CDR3 is TGCGCCAGCAGCCAACCTCCGAATAGCGGGGCGTACCAAGAGACCCAGTACTTC. This encodes CASSQPPNSGAYQETQYF.